A single sample is the source of the 30 T cell receptor beta chains below, sequenced in a study of T cells after yellow fever vaccination. TCRdb independently ran MiXCR on the 5' RACE reads; one entry per CDR3 protein. This sample carries over 300,000 distinct CDR3 sequences, around 6.8% of them seen once, and the ten largest clones take roughly a sixth. Material: PBMCs, obtained about 49 days after the first yellow fever vaccination. The receptor set was obtained from a man between 18 and 29 years old who received the YFV17D yellow fever vaccine.

This chain uses TRBV19 with TRBJ1-2, with TRBD1 matching 12 bases. The V gene's germline CDR1 is LNHDA and CDR2 SQIVND (reference sequence). This CDR3 contains 16 residues. V dropped 2 bases and J dropped 5; count of bases not matched to a gene: 6. This chain's CDR3 is CASSIKGQGALYGYTF. The CDR3 DNA follows: TGTGCCAGTAGTATAAAGGGACAGGGGGCCCTTTATGGCTACACCTTC.

This chain joins TRBV7-9 and TRBJ2-5; D could derive from TRBD1 or TRBD2 (5 bases each). Deletions cut 5 bases from V and 2 bases from J, with 18 bases between. This CDR3 has 16 amino acids. CDR1 is SEHNR, CDR2 FQNEAQ, per germline (reference sequence). Here the CDR3 reads CASSRPKGTEQETQYF. The CDR3 region has the DNA TGTGCCAGCAGCCGACCAAAAGGGACGGAGCAAGAGACCCAGTACTTC.

In this sample, this clonotype turned up many times. The chain combines TRBV7-7 with TRBJ2-7; D is unresolved. There are 13 residues in the CDR3. Germline lookup yields CDR1 SSHAT and CDR2 FNYEAQ (reference sequence). Deletions cut 2 bases from V and 4 bases from J, with 9 bases between. CDR3 nucleotides: TGTGCCAGCAGCTTATCTTGGTCATACGAGCAGTACTTC. Translated, it gives CASSLSWSYEQYF.

This clonotype was seen a handful of times. The genes are TRBV29-1 and TRBJ1-4, with D unresolved. The CDR3 contains 12 residues. Per germline, CDR1 SQVTM and CDR2 ANQGSEA. Trimming removed 4 bases at V and 2 bases at J, with 5 bases between. CDR3 coding DNA: TGCAGCGTTGGAAATACTAATGAAAAACTGTTTTTT. Translated: CSVGNTNEKLFF.

This clonotype was detected ten times or more. This chain links TRBV7-4 with TRBJ2-3, with a possible D match to TRBD2 (7 bases). Trimming removed 3 bases from V and 2 bases from J, with 21 bases in between. This CDR3 has 18 amino acids. Germline V gives CDR1 SGHVT, CDR2 SQSDAQ. The CDR3 nucleotides are TGTGCCAGCAGCTTGGGGCGGGGGCCTCTTTATTCCACAGATACGCAGTATTTT. Translating it yields CASSLGRGPLYSTDTQYF.

This rearrangement joins TRBV4-2 to TRBJ2-3; D is unresolved. The ends were cut back, 2 bases at V and 6 bases at J, with 18 bases in the middle. This CDR3 contains 16 residues. The germline gives CDR1 LGHNA, CDR2 YNFKEQ. CDR3 in amino acids: CASSQKKVGFTDTQYF. CDR3 sequence (DNA): TGTGCCAGCAGCCAAAAGAAAGTTGGGTTCACGGATACGCAGTATTTT.

This clonotype was detected only a few times. The chain links TRBV12-3 or TRBV12-4 to TRBJ1-1, with D tentatively TRBD1 (6 bases). This CDR3 has 15 amino acids. Deletions cut 7 bases from V and 1 base from J, with 16 bases between. The CDR3 nucleotides read TGTGCCAGCACCATGGGGGCAGCGGGGAACACTGAAGCTTTCTTT. Translation: CASTMGAAGNTEAFF.

This clonotype was picked up a small number of times. The V gene is TRBV2, the J gene TRBJ1-5; D gene uncertain. V lost 6 bases and J 4 bases, leaving 16 bases between the germline ends. Germline CDR1 and CDR2: SNHLY and FYNNEI. The CDR3 consists of 15 residues. Here the CDR3 reads CASRDPGRANQPQHF. CDR3 nucleotides: TGTGCCAGCAGAGACCCTGGACGGGCAAATCAGCCCCAGCATTTT.

The chain links TRBV3-1 to TRBJ1-5, with D hard to call. This CDR3 is 18 amino acids long. Germline CDR1 is LGHDT and CDR2 is YNNKEL (reference sequence). Trimming pared 11 bases from V and 1 base from J, leaving 27 bases between. The CDR3 loop reads CASCQDRAAPGSNQPQHF. The CDR3 nucleotides read TGTGCCTCCTGCCAAGATAGAGCCGCACCGGGGAGCAATCAGCCCCAGCATTTT. Filled out from reference TRBV3-1 and TRBJ1-5, the complete variable domain reads DTAVSQTPKYLVTQMGNDKSIKCEQNLGHDTMYWYKQDSKKFLKIMFSYNNKELIINETVPNRFSPKSPDKAHLNLHINSLELGDSAVYFCASCQDRAAPGSNQPQHFGDGTRLSIL.

This clonotype was seen many times. The CDR3 here is CAIRQGPMGTEAFF. The CDR3 DNA sequence: TGTGCCATCAGACAAGGGCCCATGGGGACTGAAGCTTTCTTT. J is TRBJ1-1 and V is TRBV10-3, with D unresolved. In germline, CDR1 is ENHRY, CDR2 SYGVKD. The CDR3 spans 14 residues. The V end lost 6 bases, the J end lost 5 bases, and 16 bases lay between the germline ends.

The chain combines TRBV18 with TRBJ1-5; D is unclear. The CDR3 sequence is 14 residues long. Germline V CDR1 and CDR2: KGHSH, LQKENI. The V end lost 2 bases, the J end lost 10 bases, and 15 bases lay between the germline ends. The CDR3 region has the DNA TGTGCCAGCTCACCAAGGCCCGAGCCCGAACCCCAGCATTTT. Its protein product is CASSPRPEPEPQHF.

This clonotype was found a few times. A far more abundant clone sits one base away, making this likely a read error. V is TRBV5-1 and J is TRBJ2-2; D gene unclear. The CDR3 runs to 12 residues. The germline V gene has CDR1 SGHRS and CDR2 YFSETQ. CDR3 in DNA: TGCGCCAGCAGCTTGAACCCCGGGGAGCTGTTTTTT. This encodes CASSLNPGELFF.

Ten or more counts support this clonotype. V gene TRBV20-1 combines with J gene TRBJ2-1; 9 bases map to TRBD2. The CDR3 extends over 13 amino acids. The germline V gene has CDR1 DFQATT and CDR2 SNEGSKA (reference sequence). The junction had 3 bases not matched to a gene; V was cut back by 5 bases and J by 4 bases. Here the CDR3 DNA reads TGCAGTGCTGTAGCGGGGGATTACAATGAGCAGTTCTTC. Translating it yields CSAVAGDYNEQFF.

The chain joins TRBV9 to TRBJ2-4; D not resolved. The ends were cut back, 3 bases at V and 0 bases at J, with 10 bases in the middle. This CDR3 contains 15 residues. Germline CDR1 is SGDLS and CDR2 is YYNGEE. The CDR3 spells CASSAGSEAKNIQYF. The CDR3 DNA sequence: TGTGCCAGCAGCGCAGGAAGCGAAGCCAAAAACATTCAGTACTTC.

A few counts support this clonotype. The chain carries TRBV7-2 and TRBJ2-1; 11 bases agree with TRBD2. J lost 1 base, V lost 4 bases, and 6 bases had no gene match. Germline lookup yields CDR1 SGHTA and CDR2 FQGNSA. The CDR3 runs 17 residues. The CDR3 DNA follows: TGTGCCAGCAGCTCCCGGTGGACTAGCGGGTCCTACAATGAGCAGTTCTTC. Its translation: CASSSRWTSGSYNEQFF.

This clonotype was counted many times. The V gene is TRBV10-3, the J gene TRBJ1-6, with 8 bases that match TRBD1. Germline trimming cut 3 bases from V and 9 bases from J; bases unmatched to any gene: 10. Germline CDR1 is ENHRY and CDR2 is SYGVKD. This CDR3 spans 16 amino acids. The CDR3 DNA sequence: TGTGCCATCAGTGATCGTGCCAGGGACAGGTCTTCACCCCTCCACTTT. Translating it yields CAISDRARDRSSPLHF.

CDR3: CASSPRRGLHPQHF. The DNA of the CDR3 is TGTGCCAGCAGCCCTAGACGGGGGCTACACCCCCAGCATTTT. The chain joins TRBV12-3 or TRBV12-4 to TRBJ1-5; weak D call: TRBD1 (6 bases). The CDR3 has 14 amino acids. V lost 6 bases, J lost 10 bases, and 19 bases lay in between.

In this sample, this clonotype turned up a few times. The chain joins TRBV4-3 to TRBJ1-4; possibly TRBD1 for D (6 bases). Germline CDR1 and CDR2: LGHNA and YSLEER. This CDR3 has 17 amino acids. Trimming shortened V by 1 base and J by 4 bases, and 16 bases separated the two germline ends. DNA of the CDR3: TGCGCCAGCAGCCAAGTCGCTCGACAGGACATTAATGAAAAACTGTTTTTT. Translated: CASSQVARQDINEKLFF.

This clonotype was recorded a few times. The chain couples TRBV12-3 or TRBV12-4 to TRBJ2-3; 14 nucleotides align to TRBD2. The junction had 8 bases not matched to a gene; V was cut back by 6 bases and J by 0 bases. The CDR3 totals 18 residues. As DNA, the CDR3 is TGTGCCAGCAGCCCCGGGACTAGCGGGGGCCGTAGCACAGATACGCAGTATTTT. Amino acids: CASSPGTSGGRSTDTQYF.

The chain carries TRBV20-1 and TRBJ1-5; D is ambiguous. Germline CDR1 and CDR2: DFQATT and SNEGSKA (reference sequence). Trimming took 3 bases from V and 5 from J, leaving 11 bases between them. This CDR3 contains 13 residues. The CDR3 is CSASVSRDQPQHF. CDR3 nucleotide sequence: TGCAGTGCTAGCGTATCGCGGGATCAGCCCCAGCATTTT.

The rearrangement joins TRBV5-1 to TRBJ2-1, with TRBD1 matching 9 bases. The ends lost 9 bases at V and 7 bases at J; junction bases unmatched: 11. The V gene's germline CDR1 is SGHRS and CDR2 YFSETQ. The CDR3 consists of 14 residues. DNA for the CDR3: TGCGCCACCCGATTAGGACAGGGGAGAAATGAGCAGTTCTTC. Its protein is CATRLGQGRNEQFF.

This clonotype was seen more than once but under ten times. V and J are TRBV6-6 and TRBJ2-3, with a weak D call TRBD1 (5 bases). The CDR3 is 13 residues long. V was shortened by 6 bases and J by 9 bases, with 16 bases between the two germline ends. The germline V gene encodes CDR1 MNHNY and CDR2 SVGAGI (reference sequence). CDR3 amino acids: CASSSARTSTQYF. The CDR3 region has the DNA TGTGCCAGCAGCTCAGCGAGGACATCGACGCAGTATTTT.

The chain recombines TRBV27 with TRBJ2-5, with a possible D match to TRBD2 (6 bases). The CDR3 runs 12 residues. Looked up from germline, CDR1 is MNHEY and CDR2 is SMNVEV (reference sequence). The V gene lost 8 bases and the J gene lost 0 bases, with 7 bases spanning the gap. CDR3 in DNA: TGTGCCAGCGGCGGGAACCAAGAGACCCAGTACTTC. Residues: CASGGNQETQYF.

In this sample, this clonotype turned up a few times. V usage is TRBV7-2 and J usage is TRBJ2-3, with D perhaps being TRBD1 or TRBD2 (5 bases each). The CDR3 length is 13 residues. Trimming pared 5 bases from V and 4 bases from J, leaving 10 bases between. Germline V CDR1 and CDR2: SGHTA, FQGNSA. CDR3 sequence: CASSPSGPDTQYF. The CDR3 nucleotides read TGTGCCAGCAGCCCCTCGGGGCCAGATACGCAGTATTTT.

The chain recombines TRBV6-5 with TRBJ1-6; 10 bases are shared with TRBD1. The CDR3 runs 14 residues. The germline CDR1 and CDR2 sequences are MNHEY and SVGAGI. The J segment lost 12 bases and the V segment lost 2 bases, leaving 4 bases of the junction unmatched. CDR3 in DNA: TGTGCCAGCAGTTACGGACAGGGGGTAGTACCCCTCCACTTT. Amino acid sequence: CASSYGQGVVPLHF.

This chain joins TRBV5-1 and TRBJ2-3, with 7 bases aligning to TRBD2. Germline V gene lookup returns CDR1 SGHRS and CDR2 YFSETQ. The CDR3 sequence is 16 residues long. V lost 0 bases to trimming and J lost 5 bases; unmatched junction nucleotides: 9. This CDR3 reads CASSLEVWGGEDTQYF. The CDR3, as DNA: TGCGCCAGCAGCTTGGAGGTGTGGGGGGGAGAAGATACGCAGTATTTT.

Worth noting for this clonotype: An end of the junction does not agree with germline; a read error may underlie this. The chain links TRBV7-7 to TRBJ2-5, with TRBD2 matching over 8 bases. The CDR3 has 15 amino acids. The germline V gene has CDR1 SSHAT and CDR2 FNYEAQ (reference sequence). The DNA for the CDR3 is TGTGCTAGCAGCCCATCAGCGGGGGTTAAAGAGACCCAGTACTTC. Translating it yields CASSPSAGVKETQYF.

This clonotype came up many times. V and J are TRBV12-3 or TRBV12-4 and TRBJ1-1; D is unclear. The CDR3 consists of 13 residues. The germline V and J ends were trimmed by 3 bases and 7 bases, with 12 bases remaining between them. The CDR3 region is CASSLGGRREAFF. The CDR3 coding sequence is TGTGCCAGCAGTTTGGGAGGGAGGCGTGAAGCTTTCTTT.

This clonotype has ten or more counts. The chain has TRBV5-1 and TRBJ1-2, with D tentatively TRBD1 (5 bases). Trimming pared 0 bases from V and 1 base from J, leaving 13 bases between. Germline CDR1 and CDR2: SGHRS and YFSETQ. The CDR3 runs to 16 residues. CDR3 protein: CASSLGQLSRNYGYTF. CDR3 nucleotide sequence: TGCGCCAGCAGCTTGGGACAGCTCTCTCGTAACTATGGCTACACCTTC.

This clonotype was seen a handful of times. This chain uses TRBV13 with TRBJ2-1; 10 nucleotides match TRBD2. Trimming removed 5 bases from V and 8 bases from J; junction bases left unmatched: 6. Per the germline V gene, CDR1 is PRHDT and CDR2 is FYEKMQ (reference sequence). The CDR3 length is 14 residues. The CDR3 DNA is TGTGCCAGCAGCCCAGCGGGGGGGCTAGATGAGCAGTTCTTC. As protein: CASSPAGGLDEQFF.